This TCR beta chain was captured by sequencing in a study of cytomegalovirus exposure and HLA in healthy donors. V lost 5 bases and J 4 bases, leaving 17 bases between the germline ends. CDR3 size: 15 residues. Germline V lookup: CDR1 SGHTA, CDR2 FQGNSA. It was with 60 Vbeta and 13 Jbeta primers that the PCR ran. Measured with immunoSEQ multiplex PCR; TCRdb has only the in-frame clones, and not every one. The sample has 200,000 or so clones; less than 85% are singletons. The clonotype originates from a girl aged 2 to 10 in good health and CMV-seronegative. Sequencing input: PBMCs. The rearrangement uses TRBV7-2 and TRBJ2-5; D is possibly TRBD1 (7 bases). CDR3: CASSRQSGGGETQYF. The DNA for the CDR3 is TGTGCCAGCAGCCGACAATCAGGGGGAGGAGAGACCCAGTACTTC.